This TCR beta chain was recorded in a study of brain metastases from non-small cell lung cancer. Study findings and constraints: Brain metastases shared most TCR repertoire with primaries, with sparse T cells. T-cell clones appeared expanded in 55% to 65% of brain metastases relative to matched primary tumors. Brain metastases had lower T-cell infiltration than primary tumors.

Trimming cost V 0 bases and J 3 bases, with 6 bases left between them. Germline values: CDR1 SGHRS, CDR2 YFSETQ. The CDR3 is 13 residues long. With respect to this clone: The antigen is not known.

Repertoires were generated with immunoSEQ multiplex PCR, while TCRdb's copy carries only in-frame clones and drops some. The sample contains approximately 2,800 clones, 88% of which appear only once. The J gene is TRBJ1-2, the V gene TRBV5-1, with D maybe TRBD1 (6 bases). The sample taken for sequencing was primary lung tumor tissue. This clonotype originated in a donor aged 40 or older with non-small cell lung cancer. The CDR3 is CASSLAGDYGYTF. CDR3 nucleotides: TGCGCCAGCAGCTTGGCAGGGGACTATGGCTACACCTTC.